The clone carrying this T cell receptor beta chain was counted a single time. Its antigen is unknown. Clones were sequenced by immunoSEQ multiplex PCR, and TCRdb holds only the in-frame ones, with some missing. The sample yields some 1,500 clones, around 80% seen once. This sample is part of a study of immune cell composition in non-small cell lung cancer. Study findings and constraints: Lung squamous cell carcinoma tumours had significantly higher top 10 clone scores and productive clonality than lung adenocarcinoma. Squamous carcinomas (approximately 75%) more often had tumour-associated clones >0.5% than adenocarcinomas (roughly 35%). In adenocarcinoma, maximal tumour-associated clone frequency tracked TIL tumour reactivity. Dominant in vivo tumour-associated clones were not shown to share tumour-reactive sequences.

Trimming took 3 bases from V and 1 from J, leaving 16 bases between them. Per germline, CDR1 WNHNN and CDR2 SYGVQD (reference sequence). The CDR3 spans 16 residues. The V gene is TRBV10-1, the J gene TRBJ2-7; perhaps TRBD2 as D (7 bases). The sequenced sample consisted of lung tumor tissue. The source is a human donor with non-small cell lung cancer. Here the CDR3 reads CASSEGGGRGSYEQYF. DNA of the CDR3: TGCGCCAGCAGTGAAGGGGGGGGTAGGGGGTCCTACGAGCAGTACTTC.